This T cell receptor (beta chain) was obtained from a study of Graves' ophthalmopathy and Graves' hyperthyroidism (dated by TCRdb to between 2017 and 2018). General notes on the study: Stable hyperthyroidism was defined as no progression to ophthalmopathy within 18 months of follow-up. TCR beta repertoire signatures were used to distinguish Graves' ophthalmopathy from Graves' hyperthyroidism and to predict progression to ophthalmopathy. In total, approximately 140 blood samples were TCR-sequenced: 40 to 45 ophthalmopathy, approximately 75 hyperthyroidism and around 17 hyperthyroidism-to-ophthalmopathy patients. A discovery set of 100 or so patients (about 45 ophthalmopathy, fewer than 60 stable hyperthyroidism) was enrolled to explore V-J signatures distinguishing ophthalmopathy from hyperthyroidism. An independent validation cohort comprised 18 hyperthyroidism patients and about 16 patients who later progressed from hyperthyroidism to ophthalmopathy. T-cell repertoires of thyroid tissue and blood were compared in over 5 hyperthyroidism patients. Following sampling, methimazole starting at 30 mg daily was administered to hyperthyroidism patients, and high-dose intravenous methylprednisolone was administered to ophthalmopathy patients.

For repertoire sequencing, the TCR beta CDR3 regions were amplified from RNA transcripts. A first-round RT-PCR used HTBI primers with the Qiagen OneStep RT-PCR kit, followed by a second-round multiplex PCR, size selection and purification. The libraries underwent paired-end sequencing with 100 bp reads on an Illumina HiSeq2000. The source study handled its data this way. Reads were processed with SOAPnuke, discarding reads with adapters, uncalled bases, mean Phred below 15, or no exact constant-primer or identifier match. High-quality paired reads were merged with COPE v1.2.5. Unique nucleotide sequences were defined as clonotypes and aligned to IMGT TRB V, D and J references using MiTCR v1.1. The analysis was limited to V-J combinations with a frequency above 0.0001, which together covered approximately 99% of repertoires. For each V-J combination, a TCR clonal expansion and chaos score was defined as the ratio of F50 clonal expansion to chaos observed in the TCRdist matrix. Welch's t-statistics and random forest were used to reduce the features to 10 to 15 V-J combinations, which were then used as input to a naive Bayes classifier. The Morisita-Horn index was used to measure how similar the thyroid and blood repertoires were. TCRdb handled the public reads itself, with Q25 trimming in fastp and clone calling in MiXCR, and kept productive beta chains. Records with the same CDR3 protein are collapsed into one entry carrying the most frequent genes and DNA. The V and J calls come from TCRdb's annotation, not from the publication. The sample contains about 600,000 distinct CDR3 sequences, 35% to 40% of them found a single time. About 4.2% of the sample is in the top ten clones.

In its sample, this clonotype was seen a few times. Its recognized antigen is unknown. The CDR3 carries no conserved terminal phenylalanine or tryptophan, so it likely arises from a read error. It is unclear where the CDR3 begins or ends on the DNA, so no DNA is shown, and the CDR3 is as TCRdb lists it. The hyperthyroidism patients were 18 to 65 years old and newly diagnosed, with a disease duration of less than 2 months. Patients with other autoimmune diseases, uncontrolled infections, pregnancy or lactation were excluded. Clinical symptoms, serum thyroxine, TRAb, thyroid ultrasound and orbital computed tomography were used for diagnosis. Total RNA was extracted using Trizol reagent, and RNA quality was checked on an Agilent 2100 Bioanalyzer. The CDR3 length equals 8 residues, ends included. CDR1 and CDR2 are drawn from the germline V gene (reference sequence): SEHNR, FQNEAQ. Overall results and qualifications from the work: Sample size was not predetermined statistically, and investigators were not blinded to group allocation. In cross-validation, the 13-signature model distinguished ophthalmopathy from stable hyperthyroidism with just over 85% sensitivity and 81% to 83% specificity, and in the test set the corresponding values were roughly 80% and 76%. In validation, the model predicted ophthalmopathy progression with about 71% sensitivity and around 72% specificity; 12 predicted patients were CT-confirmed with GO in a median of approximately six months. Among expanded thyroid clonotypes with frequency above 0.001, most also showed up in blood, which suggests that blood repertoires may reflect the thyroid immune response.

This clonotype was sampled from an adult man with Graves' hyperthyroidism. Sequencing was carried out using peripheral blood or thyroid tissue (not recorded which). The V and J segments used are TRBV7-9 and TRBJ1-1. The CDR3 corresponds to CASSLGLG.